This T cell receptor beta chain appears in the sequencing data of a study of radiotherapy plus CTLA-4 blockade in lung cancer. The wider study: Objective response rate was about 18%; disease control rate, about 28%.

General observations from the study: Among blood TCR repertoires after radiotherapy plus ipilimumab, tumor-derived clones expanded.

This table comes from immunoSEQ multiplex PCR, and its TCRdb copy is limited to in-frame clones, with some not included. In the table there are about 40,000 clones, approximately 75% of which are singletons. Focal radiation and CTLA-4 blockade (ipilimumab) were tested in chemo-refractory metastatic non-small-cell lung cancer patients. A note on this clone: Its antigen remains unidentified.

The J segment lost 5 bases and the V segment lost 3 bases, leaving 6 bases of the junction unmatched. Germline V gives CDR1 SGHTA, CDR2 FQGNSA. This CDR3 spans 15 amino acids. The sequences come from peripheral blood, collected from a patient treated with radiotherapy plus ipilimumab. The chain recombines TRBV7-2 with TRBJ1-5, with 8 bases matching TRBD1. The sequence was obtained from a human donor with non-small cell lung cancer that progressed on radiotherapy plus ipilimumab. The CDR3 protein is CASSFGQGAHQPQHF. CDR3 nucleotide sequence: TGTGCCAGCAGCTTCGGCCAGGGGGCACATCAGCCCCAGCATTTT.